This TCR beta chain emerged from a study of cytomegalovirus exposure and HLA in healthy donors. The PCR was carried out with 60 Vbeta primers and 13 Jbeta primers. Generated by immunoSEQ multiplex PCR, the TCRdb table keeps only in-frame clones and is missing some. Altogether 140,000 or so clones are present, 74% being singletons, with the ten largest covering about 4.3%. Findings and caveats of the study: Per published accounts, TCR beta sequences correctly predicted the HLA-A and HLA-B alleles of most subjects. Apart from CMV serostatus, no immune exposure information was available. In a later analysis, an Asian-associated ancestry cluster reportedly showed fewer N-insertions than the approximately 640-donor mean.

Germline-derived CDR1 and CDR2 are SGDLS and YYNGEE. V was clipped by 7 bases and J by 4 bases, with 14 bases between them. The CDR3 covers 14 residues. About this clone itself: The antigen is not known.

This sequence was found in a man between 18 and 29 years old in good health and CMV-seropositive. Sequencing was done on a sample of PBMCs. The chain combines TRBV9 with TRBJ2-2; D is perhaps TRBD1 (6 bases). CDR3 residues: CASSRGGATGELFF. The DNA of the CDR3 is TGTGCCAGCTCACGAGGGGGAGCCACCGGGGAGCTGTTTTTT.